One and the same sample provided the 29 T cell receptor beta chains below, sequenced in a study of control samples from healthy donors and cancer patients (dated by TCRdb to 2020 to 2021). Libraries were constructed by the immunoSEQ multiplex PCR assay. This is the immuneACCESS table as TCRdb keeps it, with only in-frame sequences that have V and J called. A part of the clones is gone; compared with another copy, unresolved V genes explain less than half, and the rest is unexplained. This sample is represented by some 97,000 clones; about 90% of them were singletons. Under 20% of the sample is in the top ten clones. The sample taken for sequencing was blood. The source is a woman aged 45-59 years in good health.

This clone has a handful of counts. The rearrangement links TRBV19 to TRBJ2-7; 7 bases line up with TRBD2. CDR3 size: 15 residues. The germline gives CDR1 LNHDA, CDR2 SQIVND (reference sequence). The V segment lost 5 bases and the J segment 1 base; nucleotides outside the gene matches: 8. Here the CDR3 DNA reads TGTGCCAGTAGTTCGCAGGGCGGGGGATCCTACGAGCAGTACTTC. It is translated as CASSSQGGGSYEQYF. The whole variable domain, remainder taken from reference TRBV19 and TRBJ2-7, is DGGITQSPKYLFRKEGQNVTLSCEQNLNHDAMYWYRQDPGQGLRLIYYSQIVNDFQKGDIAEGYSVSREKKESFPLTVTSAQKNPTAFYLCASSSQGGGSYEQYFGPGTRLTVT.

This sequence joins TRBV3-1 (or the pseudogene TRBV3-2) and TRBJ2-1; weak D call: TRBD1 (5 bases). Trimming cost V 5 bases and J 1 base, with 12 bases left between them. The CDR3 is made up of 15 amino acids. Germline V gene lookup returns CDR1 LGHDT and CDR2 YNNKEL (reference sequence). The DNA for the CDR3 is TGTGCCAGCAGCGAAGGACACGAATCCTACAATGAGCAGTTCTTC. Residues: CASSEGHESYNEQFF.

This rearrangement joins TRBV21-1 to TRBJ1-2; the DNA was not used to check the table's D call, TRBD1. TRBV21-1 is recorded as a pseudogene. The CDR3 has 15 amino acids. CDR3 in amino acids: CASSKVQGRFGGYTF. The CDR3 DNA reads TGTGCCAGCAGCAAAGTGCAGGGGCGGTTTGGGGGCTACACCTTC.

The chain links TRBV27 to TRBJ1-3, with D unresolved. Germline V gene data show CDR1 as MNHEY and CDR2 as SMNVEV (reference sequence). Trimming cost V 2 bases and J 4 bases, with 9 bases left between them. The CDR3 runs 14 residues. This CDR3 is CASSLRSTGNTIYF. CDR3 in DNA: TGTGCCAGCAGTTTACGATCAACCGGAAACACCATATATTTT.

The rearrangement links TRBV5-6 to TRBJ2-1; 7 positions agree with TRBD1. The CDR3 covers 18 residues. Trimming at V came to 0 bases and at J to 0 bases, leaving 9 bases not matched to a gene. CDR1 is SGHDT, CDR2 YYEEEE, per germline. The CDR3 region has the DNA TGTGCCAGCAGCTTGGCCGGGTCACAGGGGCCCTCCTACAATGAGCAGTTCTTC. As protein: CASSLAGSQGPSYNEQFF.

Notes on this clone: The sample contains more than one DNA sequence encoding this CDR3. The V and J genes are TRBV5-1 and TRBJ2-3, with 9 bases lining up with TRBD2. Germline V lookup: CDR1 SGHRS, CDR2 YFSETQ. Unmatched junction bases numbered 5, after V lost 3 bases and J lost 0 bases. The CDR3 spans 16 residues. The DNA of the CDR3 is TGCGCCAGCAGCTCACGACTAGCGGCTAGCACAGATACGCAGTATTTT. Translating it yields CASSSRLAASTDTQYF.

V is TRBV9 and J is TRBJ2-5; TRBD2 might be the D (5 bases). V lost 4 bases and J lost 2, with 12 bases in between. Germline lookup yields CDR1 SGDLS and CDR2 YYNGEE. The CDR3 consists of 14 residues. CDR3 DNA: TGTGCCAGCAGCCGACGGGGTTTGCAAGAGACCCAGTACTTC. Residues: CASSRRGLQETQYF.

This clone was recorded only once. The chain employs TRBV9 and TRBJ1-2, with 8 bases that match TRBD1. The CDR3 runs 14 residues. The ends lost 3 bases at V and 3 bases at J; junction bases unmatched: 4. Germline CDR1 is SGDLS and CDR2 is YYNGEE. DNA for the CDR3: TGTGCCAGCAGCGCCCCAGGGGGCGACTATGGCTACACCTTC. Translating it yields CASSAPGGDYGYTF.

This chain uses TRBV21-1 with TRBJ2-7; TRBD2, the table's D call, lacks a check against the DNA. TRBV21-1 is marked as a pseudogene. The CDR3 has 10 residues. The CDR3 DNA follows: TGTGCCAGCAAAGCCCACGAGCAGTACGTC. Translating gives CASKAHEQYV.

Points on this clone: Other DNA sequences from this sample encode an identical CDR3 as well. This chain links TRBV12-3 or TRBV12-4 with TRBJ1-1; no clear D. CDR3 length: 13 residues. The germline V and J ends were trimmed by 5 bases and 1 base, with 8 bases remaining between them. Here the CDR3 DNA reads TGTGCCAGCAGTCTTGGGAGGAACACTGAAGCTTTCTTT. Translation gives CASSLGRNTEAFF.

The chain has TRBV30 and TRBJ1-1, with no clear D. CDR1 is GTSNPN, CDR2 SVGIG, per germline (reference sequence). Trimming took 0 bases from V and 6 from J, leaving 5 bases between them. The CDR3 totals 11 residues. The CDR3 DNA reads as TGTGCCTGGAGTGTATGGGCTGAAGCTTTCTTT. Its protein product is CAWSVWAEAFF.

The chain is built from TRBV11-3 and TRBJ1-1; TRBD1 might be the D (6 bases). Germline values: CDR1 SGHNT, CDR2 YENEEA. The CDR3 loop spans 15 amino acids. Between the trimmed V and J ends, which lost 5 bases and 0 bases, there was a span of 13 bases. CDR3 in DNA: TGTGCCAGCAGCGGACCGGACAGCTTGAACACTGAAGCTTTCTTT. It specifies CASSGPDSLNTEAFF.

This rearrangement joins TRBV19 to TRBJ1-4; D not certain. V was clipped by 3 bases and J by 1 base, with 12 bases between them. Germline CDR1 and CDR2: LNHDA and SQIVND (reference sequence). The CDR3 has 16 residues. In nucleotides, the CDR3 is TGTGCCAGTAGTATCACAGCTTCGCTAACTAATGAAAAACTGTTTTTT. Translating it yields CASSITASLTNEKLFF.

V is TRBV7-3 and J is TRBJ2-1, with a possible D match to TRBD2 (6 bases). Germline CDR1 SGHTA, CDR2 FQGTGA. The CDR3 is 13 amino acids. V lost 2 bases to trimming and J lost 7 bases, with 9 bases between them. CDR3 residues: CASSLAGLNEQFF. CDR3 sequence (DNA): TGTGCCAGCAGCTTAGCGGGGCTAAATGAGCAGTTCTTC.

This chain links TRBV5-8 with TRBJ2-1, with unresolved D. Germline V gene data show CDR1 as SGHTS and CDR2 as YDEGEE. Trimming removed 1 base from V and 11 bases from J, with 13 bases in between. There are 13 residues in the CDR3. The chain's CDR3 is CASSLSSPLKQFF. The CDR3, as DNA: TGTGCCAGCAGCTTGAGCAGCCCCCTGAAGCAGTTCTTC.

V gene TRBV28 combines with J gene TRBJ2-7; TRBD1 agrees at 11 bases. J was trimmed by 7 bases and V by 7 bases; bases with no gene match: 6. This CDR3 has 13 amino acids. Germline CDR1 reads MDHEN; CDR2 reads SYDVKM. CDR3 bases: TGTGCCAGCATGGGGGACAGGGGGTCGGAGCAGTACGTC. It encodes CASMGDRGSEQYV.

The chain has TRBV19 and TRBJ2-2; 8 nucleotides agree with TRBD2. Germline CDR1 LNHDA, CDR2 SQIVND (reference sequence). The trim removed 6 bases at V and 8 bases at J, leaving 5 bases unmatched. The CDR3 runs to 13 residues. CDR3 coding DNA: TGTGCCAGTAGGTCGGGGGGGCGAGGGGAGCTGTTTTTT. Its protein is CASRSGGRGELFF.

CDR3 amino acids: CASSLWEGIYNEQFF. The DNA of the CDR3 is TGTGCCAGCAGCTTGTGGGAGGGAATTTACAATGAGCAGTTCTTC. The chain employs TRBV5-4 and TRBJ2-1, with 7 bases lining up with TRBD2. Per germline, CDR1 SGHNT and CDR2 YYREEE (reference sequence). V lost 1 base and J lost 4; bases outside the gene matches: 5. The CDR3 has 15 amino acids.

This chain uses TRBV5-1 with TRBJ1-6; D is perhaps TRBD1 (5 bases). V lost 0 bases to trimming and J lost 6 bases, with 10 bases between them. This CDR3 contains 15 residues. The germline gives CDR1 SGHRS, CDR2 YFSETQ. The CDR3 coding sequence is TGCGCCAGCAGCTTGGCGTCTGGGGGTAATTCACCCCTCCACTTT. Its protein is CASSLASGGNSPLHF.

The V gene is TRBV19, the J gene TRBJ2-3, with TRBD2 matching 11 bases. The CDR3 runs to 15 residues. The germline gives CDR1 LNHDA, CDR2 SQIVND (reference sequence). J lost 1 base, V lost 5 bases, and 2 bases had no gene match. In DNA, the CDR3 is TGTGCCAGTAGTCTACTAGCGGGGGGCACAGATACGCAGTATTTT. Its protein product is CASSLLAGGTDTQYF.

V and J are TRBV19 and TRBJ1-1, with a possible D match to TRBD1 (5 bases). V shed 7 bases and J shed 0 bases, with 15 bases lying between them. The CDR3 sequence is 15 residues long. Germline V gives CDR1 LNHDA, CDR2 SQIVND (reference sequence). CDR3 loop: CASKEGRGMNTEAFF. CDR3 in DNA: TGTGCCAGTAAGGAGGGCCGGGGGATGAACACTGAAGCTTTCTTT.

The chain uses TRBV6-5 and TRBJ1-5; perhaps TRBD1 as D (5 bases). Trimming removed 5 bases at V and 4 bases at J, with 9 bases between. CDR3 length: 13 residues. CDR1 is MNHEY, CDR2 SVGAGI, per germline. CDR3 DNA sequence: TGTGCCAGCAGTAAGACAGCGAATCAGCCCCAGCATTTT. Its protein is CASSKTANQPQHF.

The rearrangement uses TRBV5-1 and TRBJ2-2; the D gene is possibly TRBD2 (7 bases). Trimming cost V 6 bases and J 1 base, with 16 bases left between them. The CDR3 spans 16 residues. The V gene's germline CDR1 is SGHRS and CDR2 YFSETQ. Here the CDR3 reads CASTRVGGENTGELFF. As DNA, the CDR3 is TGCGCCAGCACGCGTGTAGGGGGGGAGAACACCGGGGAGCTGTTTTTT.

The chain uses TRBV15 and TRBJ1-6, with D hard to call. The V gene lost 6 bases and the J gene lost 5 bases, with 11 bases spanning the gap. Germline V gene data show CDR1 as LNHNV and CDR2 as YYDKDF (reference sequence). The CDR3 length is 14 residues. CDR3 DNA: TGTGCCACCAGGAACCGACGGGATAATTCACCCCTCCACTTT. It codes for CATRNRRDNSPLHF.

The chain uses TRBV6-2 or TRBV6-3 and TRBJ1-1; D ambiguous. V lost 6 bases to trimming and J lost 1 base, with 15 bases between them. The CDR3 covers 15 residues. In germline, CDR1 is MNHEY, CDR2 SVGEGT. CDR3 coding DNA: TGTGCCAGCAGCGAGAGAGGGAGAGGGAACACTGAAGCTTTCTTT. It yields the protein CASSERGRGNTEAFF.

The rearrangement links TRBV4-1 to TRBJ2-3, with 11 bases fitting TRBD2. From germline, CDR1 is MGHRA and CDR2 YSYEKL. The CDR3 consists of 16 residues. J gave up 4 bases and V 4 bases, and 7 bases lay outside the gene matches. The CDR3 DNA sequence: TGCGCCAGCAGCCTTTTAGCGGGAGGGATGGCAGATACGCAGTATTTT. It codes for CASSLLAGGMADTQYF.

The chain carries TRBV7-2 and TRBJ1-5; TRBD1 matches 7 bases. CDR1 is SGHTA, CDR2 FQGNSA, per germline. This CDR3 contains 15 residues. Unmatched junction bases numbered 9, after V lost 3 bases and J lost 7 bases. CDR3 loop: CASSLVDRVSQPQHF. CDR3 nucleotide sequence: TGTGCCAGCAGCTTGGTTGACAGGGTTAGCCAGCCCCAGCATTTT.

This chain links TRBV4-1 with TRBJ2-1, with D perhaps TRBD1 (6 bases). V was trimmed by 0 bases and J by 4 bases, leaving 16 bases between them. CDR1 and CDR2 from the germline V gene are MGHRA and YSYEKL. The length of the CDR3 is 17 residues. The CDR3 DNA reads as TGCGCCAGCAGCCAAGAGGAAGGGGGATTGAGATACAATGAGCAGTTCTTC. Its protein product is CASSQEEGGLRYNEQFF.

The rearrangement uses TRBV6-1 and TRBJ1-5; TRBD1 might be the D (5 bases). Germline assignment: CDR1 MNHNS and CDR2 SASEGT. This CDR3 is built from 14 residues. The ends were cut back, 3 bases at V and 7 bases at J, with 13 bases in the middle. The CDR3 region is CASSESGYRQPQHF. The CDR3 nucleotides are TGTGCCAGCAGTGAGTCAGGGTACCGGCAGCCCCAGCATTTT.